This TCR beta chain was captured by sequencing in a study of shared clonotypes between healthy human individuals. At the level of the study: Three plates were used per donor for CD4 naive, three for CD4 memory, two for CD8 naive and one for CD8 memory. General study results and limits: It was observed that about 5% of naive CD4 clonotypes were shared across several donors.

Replicate PCRs run on sorted subsets employed around 200 ng DNA, some 33,000 T cell genomes. Generated by immunoSEQ multiplex PCR, the TCRdb table keeps only in-frame clones and is missing some. This table has about 530,000 clones, approximately 95% appearing once. A remark on this clone: The antigen remains unidentified.

This TCR was recovered from a woman in her twenties or thirties in good health. The source material was naive CD4+ T cells sorted from blood. As to subset: CD45RA+ positively selected.

The CDR3 spells CASSLATGGREKLFF. DNA of the CDR3: TGCGCCAGCAGCTTGGCCACGGGCGGTAGGGAAAAACTGTTTTTT. The chain links TRBV5-1 to TRBJ1-4; no definite D call. Trimming shortened V by 0 bases and J by 8 bases, and 14 bases separated the two germline ends. CDR1 and CDR2 (germline): SGHRS, YFSETQ. CDR3 length: 15 amino acids.